Sequencing of this T cell receptor beta chain was carried out in a study of T cells expressing NK-cell markers. Study overall: Among the eight sequenced donors, seven tested HCMV-seropositive and one tested seronegative.

Worth noting for this clonotype: Its matching antigen is unknown.

Broader study findings: For a handful of donors, these clonotypes were likewise the leading ones in the CD3+CD56-NKG2C+ fraction. Each of about 6 donors carried dominant NKG2C+ clonotypes accounting for roughly 1.0-8% of CD8+ T cells.

The germline gives CDR1 MNHEY, CDR2 SMNVEV (reference sequence). The length of the CDR3 is 17 residues. TCRdb reprocessed the 5' RACE reads and stores each CDR3 protein as one record, lacking DNA. The sample has some 340,000 distinct CDR3 sequences. Sequencing used blood T cells: a sorted CD56 or NKG2C T cell subset, CD4+ or CD8+ T cells, or bulk PBMC T cells (not recorded which). This clonotype was obtained from a man aged 18-75 years in good health. The chain combines TRBV27 with TRBJ2-2; the TCRdb D gene call, TRBD2, has no DNA to confirm it. The CDR3 sequence: CASKFRASGGADGELFF.